The TCR beta chain under discussion was sequenced for a study of beta chain features in type 1 diabetes. Broader study findings: TCRB CDR3s from Type 1 diabetes patients were moderately but significantly shorter in all four CD4+ subsets. Fewer junction insertions and more nucleotide deletions appeared in type 1 diabetes patients.

Since all of the isolated RNA was reverse transcribed, expressed TCRB transcripts were what got sequenced. Only in-frame clones appear in the TCRdb table, and some are missing; sequencing was by immunoSEQ multiplex PCR. This table has 250,000 to 300,000 clones, about 8% appearing once. Turning to this clone: Its specificity is not known.

A CD45RO/CCR7/CD25/CD127/CD95/CD27 panel sorted naive, central memory, regulatory and stem cell-like memory CD4+ cells. Germline trimming cut 5 bases from V and 5 bases from J; bases unmatched to any gene: 9. The CDR3 runs 15 residues. Germline CDR1 MRHNA, CDR2 SNTAGT. This TCR was recovered from a woman aged 18-29 years in good health. Material for sequencing was central memory CD4+ T cells from blood. The V call is TRBV6-4, the J call TRBJ2-3, with TRBD1 matching over 8 bases. DNA of the CDR3: TGTGCCAGCAGTTCGGGACAGGTGGTAGGAGATACGCAGTATTTT. It specifies CASSSGQVVGDTQYF.